The clone carrying this TCR beta chain was seen ten or more times. Trimming shortened V by 2 bases and J by 4 bases, and 10 bases separated the two germline ends. The CDR3 runs to 14 residues. Germline CDR1 is SGHRS and CDR2 is YFSETQ. This specimen belongs to a study of T cells after yellow fever vaccination. TCRdb redid the calling of the 5' RACE reads with MiXCR, one entry per CDR3 protein. Among 300,000 to 350,000 distinct CDR3 sequences, roughly 8.3% were seen once, and the ten largest hold 15% to 20%. The rearrangement uses TRBV5-1 and TRBJ2-1, with D perhaps matching TRBD1 (5 bases). The sample consisted of PBMCs, taken roughly 47 days after the first yellow fever vaccination. The receptor was isolated from a man in his late teens or twenties who received the YFV17D yellow fever vaccine. CDR3 sequence reads: CASSFEKGYNEQFF. CDR3 nucleotides: TGCGCCAGCAGCTTTGAGAAGGGGTACAATGAGCAGTTCTTC.